This TCR beta chain was recorded in a study of CD8 T cells in Susac syndrome. Roughly 0.45 to 1 ug RNA was reverse transcribed with random hexamers. TCRdb used MiXCR to reprocess the immunoSEQ multiplex PCR reads, holding one entry per CDR3 protein. Of some 170,000 distinct CDR3 sequences detected, 85% to 95% appear once; the ten largest clones hold 0.1%. This receptor was obtained from a human donor in good health. The material sequenced was CD4+ T cells from PBMCs.

CDR3 sequence: CASSQDAGLAGVRENIQYF. DNA for the CDR3: TGTGCCAGCAGCCAAGATGCGGGACTAGCGGGAGTGAGGGAAAACATTCAGTACTTC. This rearrangement joins TRBV4-2 to TRBJ2-4; 14 nucleotides align to TRBD2. Per the germline V gene, CDR1 is LGHNA and CDR2 is YNFKEQ. The CDR3 is 19 residues long. V lost 0 bases to trimming and J lost 5 bases; unmatched junction nucleotides: 9.